A single sample gave rise to the 3 T cell receptor beta chains below, sequenced in a study of radiotherapy plus CTLA-4 blockade in lung cancer. Some clones are missing from TCRdb's copy, which holds only in-frame ones; the method was immunoSEQ multiplex PCR. The sample includes about 43,000 clones, roughly 64% of them seen just once. The sequencing used peripheral blood, collected from a patient treated with radiotherapy plus ipilimumab. Every receptor here comes from a human donor with non-small cell lung cancer who had a partial response to radiotherapy plus ipilimumab.

V gene TRBV7-9 combines with J gene TRBJ2-1; D is possibly TRBD2 (6 bases). Germline V CDR1 and CDR2: SEHNR, FQNEAQ (reference sequence). V shed 4 bases and J shed 0 bases, with 10 bases lying between them. The CDR3 runs to 15 residues. CDR3 amino acids: CASSSSGPSYNEQFF. Here the CDR3 DNA reads TGTGCCAGCAGCTCCAGCGGGCCCTCCTACAATGAGCAGTTCTTC. The whole variable domain, filled in from reference TRBV7-9 and TRBJ2-1, reads DTGVSQNPRHKITKRGQNVTFRCDPISEHNRLYWYRQTLGQGPEFLTYFQNEAQLEKSRLLSDRFSAERPKGSFSTLEIQRTEQGDSAMYLCASSSSGPSYNEQFFGPGTRLTVL.

This chain connects TRBV15 to TRBJ2-1; the match to TRBD2 covers 7 bases. Germline V gene lookup returns CDR1 LNHNV and CDR2 YYDKDF (reference sequence). The CDR3 has 16 residues. V was pared by 0 bases and J by 9 bases, with 11 bases of the junction left unmatched. The CDR3 bases are TGTGCCACCAGCAGAGATCTGAGGGCTAGCGGCTCTGAGCAGTTCTTC. It yields the protein CATSRDLRASGSEQFF. Together with reference TRBV15 and TRBJ2-1, the CDR3 gives the full variable domain: DAMVIQNPRYQVTQFGKPVTLSCSQTLNHNVMYWYQQKSSQAPKLLFHYYDKDFNNEADTPDNFQSRRPNTSFCFLDIRSPGLGDTAMYLCATSRDLRASGSEQFFGPGTRLTVL.

There are a few counts of this clone. The rearrangement links TRBV19 to TRBJ1-1, with 8 bases identical to TRBD1. Germline lookup yields CDR1 LNHDA and CDR2 SQIVND (reference sequence). The CDR3 spans 13 residues. V was pared by 8 bases and J by 5 bases, with 7 bases of the junction left unmatched. The CDR3 nucleotides are TGTGCCAGTCGGGACAGGCGGTCAACTGAAGCTTTCTTT. Its protein is CASRDRRSTEAFF.